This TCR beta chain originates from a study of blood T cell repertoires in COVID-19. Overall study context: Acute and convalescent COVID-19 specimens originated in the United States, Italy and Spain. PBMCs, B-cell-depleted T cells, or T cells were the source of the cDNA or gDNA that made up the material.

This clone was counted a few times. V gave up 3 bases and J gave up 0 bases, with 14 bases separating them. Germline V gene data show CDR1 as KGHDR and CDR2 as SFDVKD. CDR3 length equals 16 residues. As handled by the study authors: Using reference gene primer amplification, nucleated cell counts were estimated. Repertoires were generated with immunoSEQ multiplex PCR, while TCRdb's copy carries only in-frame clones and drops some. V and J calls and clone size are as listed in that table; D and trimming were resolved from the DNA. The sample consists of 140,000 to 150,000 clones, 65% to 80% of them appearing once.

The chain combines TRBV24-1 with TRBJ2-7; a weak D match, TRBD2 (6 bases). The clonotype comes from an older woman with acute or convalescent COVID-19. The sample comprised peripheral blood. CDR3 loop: CATSDRTGDRSYEQYF. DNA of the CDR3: TGTGCCACCAGTGATCGGACGGGGGACCGCTCCTACGAGCAGTACTTC.